This T cell receptor beta chain was sequenced in a study of shared clonotypes between healthy human individuals. Study-level results: Clonotype sharing among donors, it was expected, would be affected by sequencing depth. Specimens sampled were limited to blood, with tissue repertoires likely differing.

On this clone: The antigen is unknown.

Each sorted subset replicate got 200 ng genomic DNA, tens of thousands of genomes. Using immunoSEQ multiplex PCR, the repertoire was profiled, and TCRdb retains in-frame clones only, with some absent. Among hundreds of thousands of clones listed, almost 95% were seen once. Trimming took 5 bases from V and 7 from J; bases not matched to a gene: 8. CDR3 size: 14 residues. In germline, CDR1 is LNHDA, CDR2 SQIVND (reference sequence). Selected positively for CCR7 and CD45RO-negative, naive CD8 cells excluded terminally differentiated effector memory CD45RA+ cells. There were no recent acute infections or vaccinations among the donors, who were healthy HIV-negative adults.

This receptor was taken from a man in his thirties or forties in good health. The specimen sequenced was naive CD8+ T cells sorted from blood. This chain joins TRBV19 and TRBJ2-5; TRBD2 aligns across 9 bases. The CDR3 protein is CASSPGLALGTQYF. The CDR3 region has the DNA TGTGCCAGTAGTCCGGGACTAGCCCTTGGGACCCAGTACTTC.